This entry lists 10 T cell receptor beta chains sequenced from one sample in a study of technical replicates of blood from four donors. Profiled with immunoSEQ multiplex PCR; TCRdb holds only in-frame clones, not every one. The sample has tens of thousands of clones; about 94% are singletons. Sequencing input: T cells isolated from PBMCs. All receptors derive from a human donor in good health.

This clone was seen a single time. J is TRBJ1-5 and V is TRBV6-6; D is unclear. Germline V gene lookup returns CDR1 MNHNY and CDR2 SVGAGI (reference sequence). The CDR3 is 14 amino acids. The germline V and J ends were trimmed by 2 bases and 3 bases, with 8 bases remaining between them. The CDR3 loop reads CASSYNTANQPQHF. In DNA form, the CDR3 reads TGTGCCAGCAGTTACAATACAGCCAATCAGCCCCAGCATTTT.

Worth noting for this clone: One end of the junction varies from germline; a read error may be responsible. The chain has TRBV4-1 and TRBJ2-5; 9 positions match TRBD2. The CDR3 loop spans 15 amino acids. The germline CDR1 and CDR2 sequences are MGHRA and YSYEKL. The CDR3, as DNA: TGCGCCAGCAGCGAAGAGCCGGGACTAGCAGAGACCCAGTACTTC. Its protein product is CASSEEPGLAETQYF.

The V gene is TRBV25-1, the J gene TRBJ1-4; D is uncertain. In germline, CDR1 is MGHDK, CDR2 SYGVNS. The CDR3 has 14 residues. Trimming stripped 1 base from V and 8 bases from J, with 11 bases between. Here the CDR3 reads CASSELFVEEKLFF. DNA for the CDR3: TGTGCCAGCAGTGAATTATTCGTCGAGGAAAAACTGTTTTTT.

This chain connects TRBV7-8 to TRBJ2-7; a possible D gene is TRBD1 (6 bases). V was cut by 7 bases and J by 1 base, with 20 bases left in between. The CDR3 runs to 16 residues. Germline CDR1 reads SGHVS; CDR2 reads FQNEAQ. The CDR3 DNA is TGTGCCAGCACCCCGGCCTGGAACAGGGATTCCTACGAGCAGTACTTC. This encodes CASTPAWNRDSYEQYF.

CDR3 in DNA: TGCAGCGTCGGGACAGGGGGAGATGGCTACACCTTC. Its protein is CSVGTGGDGYTF. The chain links TRBV29-1 to TRBJ1-2; 11 bases are shared with TRBD1. The J segment lost 6 bases and the V segment lost 6 bases, leaving 3 bases of the junction unmatched. Germline CDR1 and CDR2: SQVTM and ANQGSEA. This CDR3 is 12 amino acids long.

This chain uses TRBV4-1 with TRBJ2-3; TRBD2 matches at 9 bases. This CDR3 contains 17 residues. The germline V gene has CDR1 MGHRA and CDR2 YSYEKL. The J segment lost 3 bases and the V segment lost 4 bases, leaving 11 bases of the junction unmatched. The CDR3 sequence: CASSPPRGAGGTDTQYF. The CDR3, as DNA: TGCGCCAGCAGCCCCCCACGGGGAGCGGGAGGTACAGATACGCAGTATTTT.

Here the CDR3 DNA reads TGTGCCAGCAGTGAGTTTCGGCTAGCGAGCTACGAGCAGTACTTC. The encoded protein is CASSEFRLASYEQYF. The chain employs TRBV2 and TRBJ2-7; tentatively, D is TRBD2 (6 bases). Trimming removed 3 bases at V and 3 bases at J, with 15 bases between. The CDR3 is 15 amino acids. Per the germline V gene, CDR1 is SNHLY and CDR2 is FYNNEI.

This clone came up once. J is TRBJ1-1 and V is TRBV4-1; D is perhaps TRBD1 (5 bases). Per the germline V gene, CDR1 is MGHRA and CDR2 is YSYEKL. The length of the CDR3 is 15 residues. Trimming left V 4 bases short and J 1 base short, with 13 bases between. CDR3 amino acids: CASSLYTDRNTEAFF. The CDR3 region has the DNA TGCGCCAGCAGCCTTTACACCGACAGGAACACTGAAGCTTTCTTT.

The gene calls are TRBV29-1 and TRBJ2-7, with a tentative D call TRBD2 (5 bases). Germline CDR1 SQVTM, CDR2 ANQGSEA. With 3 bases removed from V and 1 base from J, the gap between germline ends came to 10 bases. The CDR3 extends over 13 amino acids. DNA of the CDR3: TGCAGCGTTGATTCGGACTCTTCCTACGAGCAGTACTTC. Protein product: CSVDSDSSYEQYF.

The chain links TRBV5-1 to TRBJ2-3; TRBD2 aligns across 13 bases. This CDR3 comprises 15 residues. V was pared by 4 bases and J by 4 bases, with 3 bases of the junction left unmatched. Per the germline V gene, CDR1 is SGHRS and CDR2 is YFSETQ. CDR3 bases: TGCGCCAGCAGCCCAGGACTAGCGGGAGCAGATACGCAGTATTTT. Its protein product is CASSPGLAGADTQYF.